This T cell receptor beta chain was sequenced in a study of post-analysis software for immune sequencing data (dated by TCRdb to between 2015 and 2017). Describing the broader study: Recorded disease courses included relapsing-remitting, secondary progressive and progressive-relapsing multiple sclerosis, with some patients lacking subtype annotation. Patient repertoires were compared against over ten previously published healthy control repertoires from donors aged 6 to 25 years. A subset of samples was prepared in parallel using single-end sample barcoding, then pooled and co-amplified after Illumina adapter ligation. What the work shows at the level of the full study, not this receptor alone: Significantly higher frequencies in patients than in controls were found for roughly 5 TRBV segments, including TRBV5-6, TRBV5-1 and TRBV20-1. When samples were clustered directly using the F measure, samples prepared in the same batch co-clustered strongly, which prompted a batch-effect correction. Compared with controls, multiple sclerosis patients had significantly lower normalized Chao1 diversity, a finding suggesting substantial peripheral T-cell clonal expansion. The multiple sclerosis patient group was slightly younger than the control group.

To demonstrate the VDJtools post-analysis software, the study profiled TCR beta repertoires from the peripheral blood of about 13 young patients with multiple sclerosis. The patients with multiple sclerosis were children and adolescents between about 6 and 17 years of age. Libraries were constructed by PCR. The instrument was an Illumina HiSeq 2500. To reduce PCR and sequencing biases, unique molecular identifiers were built into the TCR beta cDNA libraries. Roughly 0.5 million cDNA molecules were obtained per 1 to 10 million input T cells, so each molecule approximated one T cell. The patient libraries were prepared and sequenced using the same protocol as the earlier healthy control dataset. Samples belonging to the same batch were prepared together, multiplexed and sequenced on a shared HiSeq lane. The paper's processing steps were these. Raw barcoded reads were processed with MIGEC, and single-read molecular identifier groups were discarded before consensus assembly and CDR3 extraction. Clonotype tables were post-analysed with VDJtools, normalizing diversity by down-sampling all datasets to the smallest sample size. Repertoire overlap clustering matched CDR3 amino acid but not nucleotide sequences to correct batch-related cross-sample contamination. TCRdb itself trimmed the public reads at Q25 with fastp, ran MiXCR and retained productive beta chains. Every CDR3 protein is listed once, alongside the most common genes and DNA of its rows. For this entry, the V and J calls and clone size follow TCRdb and not the study's own pipeline. This sample gives 650,000 to 850,000 distinct CDR3 sequences in total; under 70% of them show up just once. The top ten clonotypes cover 4.6% of the sample.

About this clonotype: The antigen it binds to is not known. Base qualities are not at hand, and no much larger clone is one base apart.

CDR1 is given as MNHNS and CDR2 as SASEGT, both from the germline V gene. The cysteine opens and the phenylalanine closes a CDR3 of 18 amino acids. Of the read, only the CDR3 DNA is kept; its 54 bases are in frame from base 1. Compared with germline, V lacks 3 bases and J lacks 2 bases; bases without a gene match: 14. This clonotype was sampled from a girl aged 5-17 years with multiple sclerosis. The sequenced material came from blood. This sequence uses TRBV6-1 and TRBJ2-3; TRBD2 aligns with 7 central bases. The DNA is TGTGCCAGCAGTGAGTCAAGGTGGATTAGCGGGCCCACAGATACGCAGTATTTT. Its translation is CASSESRWISGPTDTQYF.